This T cell receptor beta chain is from a study of T cell repertoires in cytomegalovirus infection. Study background: Through public TCR beta signatures, both CMV infection and matching HLA type were indicated.

TCRdb reprocessed the reads via MiXCR and lists one record per CDR3 protein. In the table there are fewer than 550,000 distinct CDR3 sequences, about 10% of which are singletons. Overall study findings and caveats: In two of eight donors, the top clonotype was HLA-C-restricted CMV-specific.

The germline CDR1 and CDR2 sequences are SGHVS and FQNEAQ. V lost 3 bases and J lost 2, with 13 bases in between. The CDR3 spans 15 residues. With respect to this clonotype: Its antigen is not identified.

Sequencing input: PBMCs. This chain uses TRBV7-8 with TRBJ1-1; D is ambiguous. The clonotype comes from a human donor in good health (CMV status not recorded). Some clones in this sample may be carry-over from other donors' samples. This CDR3 reads CASSLAYLQNTEAFF. Here the CDR3 DNA reads TGTGCCAGCAGCTTGGCATACCTCCAAAACACTGAAGCTTTCTTT.